The 13 T cell receptor beta chains reported below all come from one sample, sequenced in a study of T cell changes during pregnancy in multiple sclerosis (dated by TCRdb to the late 2010s). Receptors were amplified or captured by the immunoSEQ multiplex PCR assay. Sourced from immuneACCESS, this table was stored by TCRdb with only in-frame sequences that have V and J called. A share of the clones is absent; for the studies checked, an unresolved V gene accounts for under half, and the remainder has no known explanation. This sample lists approximately 60,000 clones; approximately 91% were detected once. 1.3% of the sample belongs to the ten largest clones. The sequences come from peripheral blood, collected in the second trimester of pregnancy. All receptors derive from a female donor with multiple sclerosis, enrolled in a pregnancy study.

The rearrangement joins TRBV18 to TRBJ1-5; the D gene is possibly TRBD1 (5 bases). The CDR3 is 15 residues long. The germline gives CDR1 KGHSH, CDR2 LQKENI. V lost 3 bases and J lost 3, with 12 bases in between. The CDR3 sequence: CASSPGGAPNQPQHF. CDR3 in DNA: TGTGCCAGCTCACCCGGAGGGGCACCCAATCAGCCCCAGCATTTT.

The rearrangement links TRBV7-9 to TRBJ1-2, with D unclear. This CDR3 has 14 residues. Germline loops: CDR1 SEHNR, CDR2 FQNEAQ (reference sequence). Deletions cut 2 bases from V and 2 bases from J, with 9 bases between. CDR3 loop: CASSLWWENYGYTF. The CDR3 DNA is TGTGCCAGCAGCTTATGGTGGGAGAACTATGGCTACACCTTC.

V usage is TRBV9 and J usage is TRBJ2-5; 8 positions match TRBD1. V lost 3 bases and J lost 3; bases outside the gene matches: 4. Germline V gene lookup returns CDR1 SGDLS and CDR2 YYNGEE. The CDR3 covers 14 residues. The CDR3 loop is CASSAGTGEETQYF. DNA for the CDR3: TGTGCCAGCAGCGCCGGGACAGGCGAAGAGACCCAGTACTTC.

The V and J genes are TRBV27 and TRBJ1-1, with TRBD1 matching 7 bases. CDR1 is MNHEY, CDR2 SMNVEV, per germline (reference sequence). This CDR3 region has 15 residues. Losses at the gene ends were 3 bases for V and 0 bases for J; bases not matched to a gene: 4. Written as DNA, the CDR3 is TGTGCCAGCAGTTTGGGAACAGGGGTGAACACTGAAGCTTTCTTT. It specifies CASSLGTGVNTEAFF.

This clone was picked up one time. For the CDR3, the DNA is TGTGCCAGCAGTTTTAGTGGGGCGACTGGGGCCAACGTCCTGACTTTC. Translating gives CASSFSGATGANVLTF. The chain is built from TRBV27 and TRBJ2-6; D might be TRBD1 (5 bases). The CDR3 runs to 16 residues. Germline assignment: CDR1 MNHEY and CDR2 SMNVEV (reference sequence). V was cut by 3 bases and J by 2 bases, with 11 bases left in between.

V gene TRBV11-2 combines with J gene TRBJ1-1; TRBD1 matches at 8 bases. The CDR3 is 15 residues long. V was pared by 4 bases and J by 3 bases, with 7 bases of the junction left unmatched. From germline, CDR1 is SGHAT and CDR2 FQNNGV. As DNA, the CDR3 is TGTGCCAGCAGCTCAGGGGGCGGGTGGGACACTGAAGCTTTCTTT. This codes for CASSSGGGWDTEAFF.

The chain joins TRBV19 to TRBJ1-1, with TRBD1 as a possible D gene (5 bases). This CDR3 region has 16 residues. CDR1 is LNHDA, CDR2 SQIVND, per germline (reference sequence). V was cut by 7 bases and J by 2 bases, with 20 bases left in between. CDR3 region: CASTPPERGSNTEAFF. The CDR3, as DNA: TGTGCCAGTACGCCCCCTGAAAGGGGCTCTAACACTGAAGCTTTCTTT. The full variable domain, in which reference TRBV19 and TRBJ1-1 provide the parts outside the CDR3, is DGGITQSPKYLFRKEGQNVTLSCEQNLNHDAMYWYRQDPGQGLRLIYYSQIVNDFQKGDIAEGYSVSREKKESFPLTVTSAQKNPTAFYLCASTPPERGSNTEAFFGQGTRLTVV.

The rearrangement joins TRBV11-2 to TRBJ1-1, with 8 bases aligning to TRBD1. V lost 5 bases, J lost 5 bases, and 10 bases stayed unmatched. This CDR3 is 15 amino acids long. CDR1 and CDR2 (germline): SGHAT, FQNNGV. The CDR3 loop reads CASSPDRGGRTEAFF. Here the CDR3 DNA reads TGTGCCAGCAGCCCTGACAGGGGCGGAAGAACTGAAGCTTTCTTT.

J is TRBJ2-5 and V is TRBV11-3, with 10 nucleotides matching TRBD2. Germline V gene sequence: CDR1 SGHNT, CDR2 YENEEA. There are 15 residues in the CDR3. Trimming took 1 base from V and 5 from J; bases not matched to a gene: 4. Here the CDR3 reads CASSLGTSGEETQYF. The CDR3 nucleotides read TGTGCCAGCAGCTTAGGAACTAGCGGGGAGGAGACCCAGTACTTC.

This clone has a single count. The V and J genes are TRBV12-5 and TRBJ2-6; D is possibly TRBD1 (5 bases). The germline V gene encodes CDR1 LGHNT and CDR2 FRNRAP. The CDR3 has 16 amino acids. Trimming removed 2 bases at V and 0 bases at J, with 8 bases between. CDR3 amino acids: CASGLSDTSGANVLTF. In DNA form, the CDR3 reads TGTGCTAGTGGTTTGTCGGACACCTCTGGGGCCAACGTCCTGACTTTC. The whole variable domain, remainder taken from reference TRBV12-5 and TRBJ2-6, is DARVTQTPRHKVTEMGQEVTMRCQPILGHNTVFWYRQTMMQGLELLAYFRNRAPLDDSGMPKDRFSAEMPDATLATLKIQPSEPRDSAVYFCASGLSDTSGANVLTFGAGSRLTVL.

The V gene is TRBV5-1, the J gene TRBJ1-2; D not resolved. Germline-derived CDR1 and CDR2 are SGHRS and YFSETQ. There are 15 residues in the CDR3. Deletions cut 0 bases from V and 7 bases from J, with 16 bases between. Here the CDR3 DNA reads TGCGCCAGCAGCTTGGCCACCACGGGAGTCTCTGGCTACACCTTC. It translates to CASSLATTGVSGYTF.

The chain combines TRBV6-1 with TRBJ1-1, with TRBD1 matching 7 bases. V dropped 6 bases and J dropped 5; count of bases not matched to a gene: 6. CDR1 and CDR2 (germline): MNHNS, SASEGT. This CDR3 comprises 13 residues. The DNA of the CDR3 is TGTGCCAGCAGGCTGGACAGGACGACTGAAGCTTTCTTT. Its protein is CASRLDRTTEAFF.

V and J are TRBV6-1 and TRBJ2-7; the D gene is possibly TRBD1 (6 bases). Germline CDR1 and CDR2: MNHNS and SASEGT. Trimming stripped 1 base from V and 4 bases from J, with 14 bases between. CDR3 length equals 15 residues. The CDR3 sequence is CASSEVRGRGYEQYF. The CDR3, as DNA: TGTGCCAGCAGTGAAGTGAGGGGGAGAGGGTACGAGCAGTACTTC.